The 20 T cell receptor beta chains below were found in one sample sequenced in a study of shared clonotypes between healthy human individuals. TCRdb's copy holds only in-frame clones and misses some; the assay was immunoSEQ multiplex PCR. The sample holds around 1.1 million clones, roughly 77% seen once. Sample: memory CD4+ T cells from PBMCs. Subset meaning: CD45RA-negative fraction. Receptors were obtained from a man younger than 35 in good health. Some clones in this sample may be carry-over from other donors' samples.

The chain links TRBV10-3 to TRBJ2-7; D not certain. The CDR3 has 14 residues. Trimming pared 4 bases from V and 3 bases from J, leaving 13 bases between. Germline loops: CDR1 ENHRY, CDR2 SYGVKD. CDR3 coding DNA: TGTGCCATCAGTGGTGGGATACCCCTCTACGAGCAGTACTTC. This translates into CAISGGIPLYEQYF.

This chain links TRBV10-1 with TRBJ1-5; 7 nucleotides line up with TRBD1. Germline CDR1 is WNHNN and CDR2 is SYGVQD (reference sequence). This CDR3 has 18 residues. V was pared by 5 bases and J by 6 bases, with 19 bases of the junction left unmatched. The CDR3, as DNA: TGCGCCAGCAGTACGGTTTTCCGACAGGGTAAGGAGCGTCAGCCCCAGCATTTT. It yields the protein CASSTVFRQGKERQPQHF.

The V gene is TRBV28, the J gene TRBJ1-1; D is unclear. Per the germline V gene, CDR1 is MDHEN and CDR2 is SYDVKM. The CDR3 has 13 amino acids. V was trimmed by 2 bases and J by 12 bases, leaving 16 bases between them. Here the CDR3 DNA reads TGTGCCAGCAGTTTAAGAGAGGGAAGGAGGACTTTCTTT. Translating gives CASSLREGRRTFF.

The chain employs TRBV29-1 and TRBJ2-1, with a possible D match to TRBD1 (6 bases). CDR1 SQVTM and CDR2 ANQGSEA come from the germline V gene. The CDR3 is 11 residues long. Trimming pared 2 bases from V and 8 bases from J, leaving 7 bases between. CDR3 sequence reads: CSVETGHEQFF. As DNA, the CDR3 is TGCAGCGTTGAAACAGGGCATGAGCAGTTCTTC.

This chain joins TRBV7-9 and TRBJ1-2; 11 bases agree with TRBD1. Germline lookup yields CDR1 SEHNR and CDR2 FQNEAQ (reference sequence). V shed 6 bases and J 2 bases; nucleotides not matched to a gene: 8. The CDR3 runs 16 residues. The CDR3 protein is CASRGQGAGGNYGYTF. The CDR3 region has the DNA TGTGCCAGCAGAGGACAGGGGGCAGGTGGGAACTATGGCTACACCTTC.

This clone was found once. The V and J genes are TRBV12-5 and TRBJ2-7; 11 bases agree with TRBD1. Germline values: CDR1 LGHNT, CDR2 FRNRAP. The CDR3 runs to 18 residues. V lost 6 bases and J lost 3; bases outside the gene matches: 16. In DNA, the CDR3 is TGTGCTAGTGGGCGGACAGGGGGCATTATCCTAACCCACTACGAGCAGTACTTC. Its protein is CASGRTGGIILTHYEQYF.

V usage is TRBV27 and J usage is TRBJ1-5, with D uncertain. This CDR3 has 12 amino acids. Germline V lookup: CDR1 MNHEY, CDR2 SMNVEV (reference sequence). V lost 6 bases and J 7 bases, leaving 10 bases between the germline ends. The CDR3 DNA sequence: TGTGCCAGCAGATTACCAGGCCAGCCCCAGCATTTT. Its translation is CASRLPGQPQHF.

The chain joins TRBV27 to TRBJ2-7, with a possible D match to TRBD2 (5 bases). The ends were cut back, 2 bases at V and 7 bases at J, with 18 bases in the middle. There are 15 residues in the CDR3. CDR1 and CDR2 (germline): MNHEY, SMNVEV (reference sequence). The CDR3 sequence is CASSLARASTGEQYF. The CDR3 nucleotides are TGTGCCAGCAGTTTAGCCCGGGCTTCAACGGGGGAGCAGTACTTC.

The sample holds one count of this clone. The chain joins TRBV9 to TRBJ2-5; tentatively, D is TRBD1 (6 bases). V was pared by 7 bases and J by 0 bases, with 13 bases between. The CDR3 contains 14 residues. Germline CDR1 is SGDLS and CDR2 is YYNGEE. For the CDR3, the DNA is TGTGCCAGCGGTGGAGGACAGAACCAAGAGACCCAGTACTTC. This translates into CASGGGQNQETQYF.

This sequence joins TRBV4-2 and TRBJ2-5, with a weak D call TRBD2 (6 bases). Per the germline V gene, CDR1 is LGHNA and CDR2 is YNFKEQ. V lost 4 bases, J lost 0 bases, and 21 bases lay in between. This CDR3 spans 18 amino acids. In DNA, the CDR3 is TGTGCCAGCAGCCCGCGACCTTCATGGCGGGACCACCAAGAGACCCAGTACTTC. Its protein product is CASSPRPSWRDHQETQYF.

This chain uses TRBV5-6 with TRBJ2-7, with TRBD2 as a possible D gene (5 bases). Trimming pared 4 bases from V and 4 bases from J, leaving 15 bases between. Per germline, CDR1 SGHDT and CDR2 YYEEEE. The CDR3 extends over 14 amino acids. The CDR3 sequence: CASSTPGSDYEQYF. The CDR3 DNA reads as TGTGCCAGCAGCACCCCGGGGAGCGATTACGAGCAGTACTTC.

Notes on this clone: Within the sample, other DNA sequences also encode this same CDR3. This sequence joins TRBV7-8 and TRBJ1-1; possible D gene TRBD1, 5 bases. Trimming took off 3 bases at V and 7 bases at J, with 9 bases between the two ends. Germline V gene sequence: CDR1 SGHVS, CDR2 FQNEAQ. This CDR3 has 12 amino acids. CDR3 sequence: CASSFGGSEAFF. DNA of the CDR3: TGTGCCAGCAGCTTTGGGGGGAGTGAAGCTTTCTTT.

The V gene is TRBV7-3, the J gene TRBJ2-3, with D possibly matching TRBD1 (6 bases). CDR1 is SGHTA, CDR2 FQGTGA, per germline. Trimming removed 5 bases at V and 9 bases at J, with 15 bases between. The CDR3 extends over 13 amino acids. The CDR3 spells CASSDEQGVTQYF. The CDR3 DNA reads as TGTGCCAGCAGCGACGAACAGGGCGTGACGCAGTATTTT.

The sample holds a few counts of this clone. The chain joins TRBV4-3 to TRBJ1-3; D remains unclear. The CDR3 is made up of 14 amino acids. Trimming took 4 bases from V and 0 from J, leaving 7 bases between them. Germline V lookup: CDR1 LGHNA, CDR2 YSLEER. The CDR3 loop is CASSPHPSGNTIYF. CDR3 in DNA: TGCGCCAGCAGCCCCCATCCCTCTGGAAACACCATATATTTT.

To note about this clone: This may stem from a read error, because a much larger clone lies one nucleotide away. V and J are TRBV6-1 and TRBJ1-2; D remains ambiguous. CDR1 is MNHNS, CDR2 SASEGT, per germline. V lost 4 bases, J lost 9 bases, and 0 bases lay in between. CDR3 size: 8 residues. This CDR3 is CASSGYTF. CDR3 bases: TGTGCCAGCAGTGGCTACACCTTC.

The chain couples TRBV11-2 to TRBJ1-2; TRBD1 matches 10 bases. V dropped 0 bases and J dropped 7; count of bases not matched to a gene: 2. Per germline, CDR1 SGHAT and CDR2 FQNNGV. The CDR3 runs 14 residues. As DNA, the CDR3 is TGTGCCAGCAGCTTAGATCGGACAGGGGGTGGCTACACCTTC. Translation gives CASSLDRTGGGYTF. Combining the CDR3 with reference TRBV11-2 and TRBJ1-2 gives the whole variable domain EAGVAQSPRYKIIEKRQSVAFWCNPISGHATLYWYQQILGQGPKLLIQFQNNGVVDDSQLPKDRFSAERLKGVDSTLKIQPAKLEDSAVYLCASSLDRTGGGYTFGSGTRLTVV.

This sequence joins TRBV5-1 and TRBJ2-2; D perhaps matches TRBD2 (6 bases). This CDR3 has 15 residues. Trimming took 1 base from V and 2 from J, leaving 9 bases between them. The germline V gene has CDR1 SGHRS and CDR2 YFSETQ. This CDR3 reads CASSLLADNTGELFF. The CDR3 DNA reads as TGCGCCAGCAGCTTGTTAGCGGATAACACCGGGGAGCTGTTTTTT.

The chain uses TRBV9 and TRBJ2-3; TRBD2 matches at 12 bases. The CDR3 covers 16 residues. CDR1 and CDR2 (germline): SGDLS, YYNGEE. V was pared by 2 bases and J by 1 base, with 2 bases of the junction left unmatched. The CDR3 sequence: CASSVRLAGGTDTQYF. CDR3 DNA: TGTGCCAGCAGCGTGAGACTAGCGGGAGGCACAGATACGCAGTATTTT.

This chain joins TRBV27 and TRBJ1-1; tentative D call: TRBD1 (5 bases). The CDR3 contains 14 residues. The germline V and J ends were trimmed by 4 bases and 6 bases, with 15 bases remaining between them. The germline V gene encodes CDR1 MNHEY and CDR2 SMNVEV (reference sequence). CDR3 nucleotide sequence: TGTGCCAGCAGTTCGCCCCTACAGGTGTCTGAAGCTTTCTTT. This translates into CASSSPLQVSEAFF.

CDR3 protein: CASKFLSTTTNEQFF. CDR3 nucleotides: TGTGCCAGCAAATTTCTCTCGACGACAACCAATGAGCAGTTCTTC. The chain has TRBV27 and TRBJ2-1; D unclear. The V gene lost 7 bases and the J gene lost 6 bases, with 19 bases spanning the gap. Germline lookup yields CDR1 MNHEY and CDR2 SMNVEV (reference sequence). This CDR3 is built from 15 residues.